This TCR beta chain stems from a study of blood T cell repertoires in COVID-19. About the research overall: The United States, Italy and Spain were the sources of the acute and convalescent COVID-19 samples.

Original data processing: Reference gene primers were amplified, and this amplification served to estimate nucleated cell counts. Libraries were prepared by immunoSEQ multiplex PCR; TCRdb keeps only in-frame clonotypes and omits some of them. The V and J calls and clone size were taken over from that table, and D and trimming were inferred from the DNA. This sample has some 460,000 clones, with roughly 87% found just once. CDR1 is MNHEY and CDR2 is SVGEGT in the germline V gene. CDR3 length equals 18 residues. The ends were cut back, 2 bases at V and 3 bases at J, with 20 bases in the middle. Clinical histories supplied by participants themselves formed the basis of cohort assignment.

What was sequenced was PBMCs or T cells enriched from blood (not recorded which). The genes are TRBV6-2 or TRBV6-3 and TRBJ1-5, with D possibly being TRBD1 (6 bases). The origin of this receptor is a woman under 30 with acute COVID-19. DNA for the CDR3: TGTGCCAGCAGTTACCCCTCTACAGGGATCGGGGTCAATCAGCCCCAGCATTTT. Protein product: CASSYPSTGIGVNQPQHF.